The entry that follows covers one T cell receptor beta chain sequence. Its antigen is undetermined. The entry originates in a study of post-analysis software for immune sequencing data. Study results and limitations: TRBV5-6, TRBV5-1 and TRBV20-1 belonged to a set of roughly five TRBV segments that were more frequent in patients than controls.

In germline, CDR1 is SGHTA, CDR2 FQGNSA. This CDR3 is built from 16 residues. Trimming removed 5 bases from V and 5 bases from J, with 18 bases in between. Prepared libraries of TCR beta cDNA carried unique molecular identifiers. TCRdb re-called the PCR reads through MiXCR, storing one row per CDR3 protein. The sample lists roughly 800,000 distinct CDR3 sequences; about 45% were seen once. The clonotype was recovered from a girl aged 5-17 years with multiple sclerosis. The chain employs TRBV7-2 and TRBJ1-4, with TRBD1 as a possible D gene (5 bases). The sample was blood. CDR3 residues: CASSGRGTRRNEKLFF. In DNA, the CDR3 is TGTGCCAGCAGCGGGCGAGGGACCCGGCGGAATGAAAAACTGTTTTTT.